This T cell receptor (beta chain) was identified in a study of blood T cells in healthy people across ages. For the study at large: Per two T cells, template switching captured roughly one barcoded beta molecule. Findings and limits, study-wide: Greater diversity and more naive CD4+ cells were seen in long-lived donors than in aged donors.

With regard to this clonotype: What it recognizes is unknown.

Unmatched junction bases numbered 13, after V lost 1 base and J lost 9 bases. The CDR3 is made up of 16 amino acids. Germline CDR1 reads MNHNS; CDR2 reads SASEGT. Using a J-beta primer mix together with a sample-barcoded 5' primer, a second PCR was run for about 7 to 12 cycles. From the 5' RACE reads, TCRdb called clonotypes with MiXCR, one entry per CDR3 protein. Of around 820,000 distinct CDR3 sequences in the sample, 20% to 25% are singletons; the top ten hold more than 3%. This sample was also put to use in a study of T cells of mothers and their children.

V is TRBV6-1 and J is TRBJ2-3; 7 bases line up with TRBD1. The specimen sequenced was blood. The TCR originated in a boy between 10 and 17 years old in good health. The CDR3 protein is CASSEVAGTAEETQYF. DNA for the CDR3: TGTGCCAGCAGTGAAGTAGCCGGGACAGCCGAGGAAACGCAGTATTTT.